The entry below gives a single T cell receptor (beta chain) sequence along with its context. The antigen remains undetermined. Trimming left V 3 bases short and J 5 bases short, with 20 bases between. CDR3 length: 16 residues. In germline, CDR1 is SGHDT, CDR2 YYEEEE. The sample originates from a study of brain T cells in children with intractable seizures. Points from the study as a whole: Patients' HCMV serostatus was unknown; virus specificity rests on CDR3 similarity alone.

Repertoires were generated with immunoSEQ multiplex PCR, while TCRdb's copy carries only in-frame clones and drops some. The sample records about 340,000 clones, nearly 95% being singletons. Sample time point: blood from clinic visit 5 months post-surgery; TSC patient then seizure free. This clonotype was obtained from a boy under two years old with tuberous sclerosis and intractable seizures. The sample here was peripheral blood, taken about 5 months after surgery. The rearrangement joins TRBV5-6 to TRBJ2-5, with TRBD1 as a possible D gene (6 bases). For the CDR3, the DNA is TGTGCCAGCAGCTCCCCCCGGACAGTGTTGGCGGAGACCCAGTACTTC. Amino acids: CASSSPRTVLAETQYF.